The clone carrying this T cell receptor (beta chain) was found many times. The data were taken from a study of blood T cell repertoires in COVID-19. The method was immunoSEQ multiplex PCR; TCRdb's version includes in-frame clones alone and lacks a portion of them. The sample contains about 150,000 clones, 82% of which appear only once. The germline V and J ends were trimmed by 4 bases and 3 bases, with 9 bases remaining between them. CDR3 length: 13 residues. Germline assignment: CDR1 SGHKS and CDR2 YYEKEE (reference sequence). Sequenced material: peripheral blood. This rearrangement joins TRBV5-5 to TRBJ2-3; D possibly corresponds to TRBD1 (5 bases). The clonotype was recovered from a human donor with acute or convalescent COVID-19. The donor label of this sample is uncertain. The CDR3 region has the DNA TGTGCCAGCAGCGGCAGGGCAACAGATACGCAGTATTTT. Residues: CASSGRATDTQYF.